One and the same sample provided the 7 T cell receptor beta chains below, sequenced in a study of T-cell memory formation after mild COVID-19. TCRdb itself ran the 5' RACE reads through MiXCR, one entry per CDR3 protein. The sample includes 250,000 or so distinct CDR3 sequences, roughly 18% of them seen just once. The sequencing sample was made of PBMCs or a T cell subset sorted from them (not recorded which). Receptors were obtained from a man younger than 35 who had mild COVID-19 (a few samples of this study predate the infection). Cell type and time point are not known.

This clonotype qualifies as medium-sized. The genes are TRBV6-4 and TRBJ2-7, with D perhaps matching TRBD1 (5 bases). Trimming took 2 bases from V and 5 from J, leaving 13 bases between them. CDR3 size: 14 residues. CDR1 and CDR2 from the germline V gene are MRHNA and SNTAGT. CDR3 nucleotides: TGTGCCAGCAGTGACATCGGAGACAGTCACGAGCAGTACTTC. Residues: CASSDIGDSHEQYF.

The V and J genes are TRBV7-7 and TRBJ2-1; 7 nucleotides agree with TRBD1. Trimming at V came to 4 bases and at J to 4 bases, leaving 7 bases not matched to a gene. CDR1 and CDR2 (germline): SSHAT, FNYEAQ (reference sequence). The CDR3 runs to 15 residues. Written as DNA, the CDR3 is TGTGCCAGCAGCTCTCAACAGGGGCCATACAATGAGCAGTTCTTC. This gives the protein CASSSQQGPYNEQFF.

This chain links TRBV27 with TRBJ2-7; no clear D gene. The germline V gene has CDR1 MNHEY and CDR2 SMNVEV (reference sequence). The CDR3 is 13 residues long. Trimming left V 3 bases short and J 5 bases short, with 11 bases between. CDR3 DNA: TGTGCCAGCAGTTTTGGTCCTAGGGACGAGCAGTACGTC. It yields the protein CASSFGPRDEQYV.

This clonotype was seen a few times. The CDR3: CASSSGGRGTGELFF. The CDR3 DNA reads as TGTGCCAGCAGCTCCGGGGGCCGGGGCACCGGGGAGCTGTTTTTT. The genes are TRBV7-6 and TRBJ2-2; D tentatively reads TRBD1 or TRBD2 (6 bases each). V was trimmed by 4 bases and J by 4 bases, leaving 13 bases between them. Germline V gene lookup returns CDR1 SGHVS and CDR2 FNYEAQ. This CDR3 spans 15 amino acids.

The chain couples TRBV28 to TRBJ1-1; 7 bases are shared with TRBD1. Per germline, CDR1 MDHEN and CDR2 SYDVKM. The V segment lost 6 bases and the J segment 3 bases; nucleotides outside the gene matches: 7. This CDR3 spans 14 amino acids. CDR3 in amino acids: CASSTAGTDTEAFF. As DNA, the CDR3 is TGTGCCAGCAGCACAGCCGGGACAGACACTGAAGCTTTCTTT.

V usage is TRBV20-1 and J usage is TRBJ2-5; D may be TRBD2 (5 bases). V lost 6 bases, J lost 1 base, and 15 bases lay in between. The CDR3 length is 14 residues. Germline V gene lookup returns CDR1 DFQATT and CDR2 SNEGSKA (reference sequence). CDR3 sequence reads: CSAPRARSQETQYF. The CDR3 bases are TGCAGTGCCCCGAGGGCCCGTTCCCAAGAGACCCAGTACTTC.

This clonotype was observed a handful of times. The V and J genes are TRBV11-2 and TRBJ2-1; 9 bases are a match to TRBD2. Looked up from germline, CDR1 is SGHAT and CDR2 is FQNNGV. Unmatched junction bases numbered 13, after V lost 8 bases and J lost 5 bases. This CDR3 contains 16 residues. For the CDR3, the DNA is TGTGCCAGCGGGATAGCAGCGGGGGGTGTGGACAATGAGCAGTTCTTC. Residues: CASGIAAGGVDNEQFF.